This T cell receptor (beta chain) is from a study of T cell repertoires in cytomegalovirus infection. TCRdb redid the calling of the reads with MiXCR, one entry per CDR3 protein. This table holds approximately 600,000 distinct CDR3 sequences, 35% to 50% found once. Overall study results and limits: CMV-specific HLA-C-restricted TCR beta clonotypes dominated the ex vivo response.

Turning to this clonotype: Antigen: not known.

Sequenced here: cultured PBMCs, sampled from culture after CMV antigen stimulation. The sequence derives from a human donor in good health (CMV status not recorded). Some clones in this sample may be carry-over from other donors' samples.

The CDR3 nucleotides read TGTGCCAGCAGTTACCGATCGGGGGGTACCCGGGAAGCTTTCTTT. Translated: CASSYRSGGTREAFF. This rearrangement joins TRBV6-5 to TRBJ1-1; TRBD1 is a possible D gene (5 bases). This CDR3 spans 15 amino acids. Trimming took off 2 bases at V and 8 bases at J, with 18 bases between the two ends. Germline V gene data show CDR1 as MNHEY and CDR2 as SVGAGI.